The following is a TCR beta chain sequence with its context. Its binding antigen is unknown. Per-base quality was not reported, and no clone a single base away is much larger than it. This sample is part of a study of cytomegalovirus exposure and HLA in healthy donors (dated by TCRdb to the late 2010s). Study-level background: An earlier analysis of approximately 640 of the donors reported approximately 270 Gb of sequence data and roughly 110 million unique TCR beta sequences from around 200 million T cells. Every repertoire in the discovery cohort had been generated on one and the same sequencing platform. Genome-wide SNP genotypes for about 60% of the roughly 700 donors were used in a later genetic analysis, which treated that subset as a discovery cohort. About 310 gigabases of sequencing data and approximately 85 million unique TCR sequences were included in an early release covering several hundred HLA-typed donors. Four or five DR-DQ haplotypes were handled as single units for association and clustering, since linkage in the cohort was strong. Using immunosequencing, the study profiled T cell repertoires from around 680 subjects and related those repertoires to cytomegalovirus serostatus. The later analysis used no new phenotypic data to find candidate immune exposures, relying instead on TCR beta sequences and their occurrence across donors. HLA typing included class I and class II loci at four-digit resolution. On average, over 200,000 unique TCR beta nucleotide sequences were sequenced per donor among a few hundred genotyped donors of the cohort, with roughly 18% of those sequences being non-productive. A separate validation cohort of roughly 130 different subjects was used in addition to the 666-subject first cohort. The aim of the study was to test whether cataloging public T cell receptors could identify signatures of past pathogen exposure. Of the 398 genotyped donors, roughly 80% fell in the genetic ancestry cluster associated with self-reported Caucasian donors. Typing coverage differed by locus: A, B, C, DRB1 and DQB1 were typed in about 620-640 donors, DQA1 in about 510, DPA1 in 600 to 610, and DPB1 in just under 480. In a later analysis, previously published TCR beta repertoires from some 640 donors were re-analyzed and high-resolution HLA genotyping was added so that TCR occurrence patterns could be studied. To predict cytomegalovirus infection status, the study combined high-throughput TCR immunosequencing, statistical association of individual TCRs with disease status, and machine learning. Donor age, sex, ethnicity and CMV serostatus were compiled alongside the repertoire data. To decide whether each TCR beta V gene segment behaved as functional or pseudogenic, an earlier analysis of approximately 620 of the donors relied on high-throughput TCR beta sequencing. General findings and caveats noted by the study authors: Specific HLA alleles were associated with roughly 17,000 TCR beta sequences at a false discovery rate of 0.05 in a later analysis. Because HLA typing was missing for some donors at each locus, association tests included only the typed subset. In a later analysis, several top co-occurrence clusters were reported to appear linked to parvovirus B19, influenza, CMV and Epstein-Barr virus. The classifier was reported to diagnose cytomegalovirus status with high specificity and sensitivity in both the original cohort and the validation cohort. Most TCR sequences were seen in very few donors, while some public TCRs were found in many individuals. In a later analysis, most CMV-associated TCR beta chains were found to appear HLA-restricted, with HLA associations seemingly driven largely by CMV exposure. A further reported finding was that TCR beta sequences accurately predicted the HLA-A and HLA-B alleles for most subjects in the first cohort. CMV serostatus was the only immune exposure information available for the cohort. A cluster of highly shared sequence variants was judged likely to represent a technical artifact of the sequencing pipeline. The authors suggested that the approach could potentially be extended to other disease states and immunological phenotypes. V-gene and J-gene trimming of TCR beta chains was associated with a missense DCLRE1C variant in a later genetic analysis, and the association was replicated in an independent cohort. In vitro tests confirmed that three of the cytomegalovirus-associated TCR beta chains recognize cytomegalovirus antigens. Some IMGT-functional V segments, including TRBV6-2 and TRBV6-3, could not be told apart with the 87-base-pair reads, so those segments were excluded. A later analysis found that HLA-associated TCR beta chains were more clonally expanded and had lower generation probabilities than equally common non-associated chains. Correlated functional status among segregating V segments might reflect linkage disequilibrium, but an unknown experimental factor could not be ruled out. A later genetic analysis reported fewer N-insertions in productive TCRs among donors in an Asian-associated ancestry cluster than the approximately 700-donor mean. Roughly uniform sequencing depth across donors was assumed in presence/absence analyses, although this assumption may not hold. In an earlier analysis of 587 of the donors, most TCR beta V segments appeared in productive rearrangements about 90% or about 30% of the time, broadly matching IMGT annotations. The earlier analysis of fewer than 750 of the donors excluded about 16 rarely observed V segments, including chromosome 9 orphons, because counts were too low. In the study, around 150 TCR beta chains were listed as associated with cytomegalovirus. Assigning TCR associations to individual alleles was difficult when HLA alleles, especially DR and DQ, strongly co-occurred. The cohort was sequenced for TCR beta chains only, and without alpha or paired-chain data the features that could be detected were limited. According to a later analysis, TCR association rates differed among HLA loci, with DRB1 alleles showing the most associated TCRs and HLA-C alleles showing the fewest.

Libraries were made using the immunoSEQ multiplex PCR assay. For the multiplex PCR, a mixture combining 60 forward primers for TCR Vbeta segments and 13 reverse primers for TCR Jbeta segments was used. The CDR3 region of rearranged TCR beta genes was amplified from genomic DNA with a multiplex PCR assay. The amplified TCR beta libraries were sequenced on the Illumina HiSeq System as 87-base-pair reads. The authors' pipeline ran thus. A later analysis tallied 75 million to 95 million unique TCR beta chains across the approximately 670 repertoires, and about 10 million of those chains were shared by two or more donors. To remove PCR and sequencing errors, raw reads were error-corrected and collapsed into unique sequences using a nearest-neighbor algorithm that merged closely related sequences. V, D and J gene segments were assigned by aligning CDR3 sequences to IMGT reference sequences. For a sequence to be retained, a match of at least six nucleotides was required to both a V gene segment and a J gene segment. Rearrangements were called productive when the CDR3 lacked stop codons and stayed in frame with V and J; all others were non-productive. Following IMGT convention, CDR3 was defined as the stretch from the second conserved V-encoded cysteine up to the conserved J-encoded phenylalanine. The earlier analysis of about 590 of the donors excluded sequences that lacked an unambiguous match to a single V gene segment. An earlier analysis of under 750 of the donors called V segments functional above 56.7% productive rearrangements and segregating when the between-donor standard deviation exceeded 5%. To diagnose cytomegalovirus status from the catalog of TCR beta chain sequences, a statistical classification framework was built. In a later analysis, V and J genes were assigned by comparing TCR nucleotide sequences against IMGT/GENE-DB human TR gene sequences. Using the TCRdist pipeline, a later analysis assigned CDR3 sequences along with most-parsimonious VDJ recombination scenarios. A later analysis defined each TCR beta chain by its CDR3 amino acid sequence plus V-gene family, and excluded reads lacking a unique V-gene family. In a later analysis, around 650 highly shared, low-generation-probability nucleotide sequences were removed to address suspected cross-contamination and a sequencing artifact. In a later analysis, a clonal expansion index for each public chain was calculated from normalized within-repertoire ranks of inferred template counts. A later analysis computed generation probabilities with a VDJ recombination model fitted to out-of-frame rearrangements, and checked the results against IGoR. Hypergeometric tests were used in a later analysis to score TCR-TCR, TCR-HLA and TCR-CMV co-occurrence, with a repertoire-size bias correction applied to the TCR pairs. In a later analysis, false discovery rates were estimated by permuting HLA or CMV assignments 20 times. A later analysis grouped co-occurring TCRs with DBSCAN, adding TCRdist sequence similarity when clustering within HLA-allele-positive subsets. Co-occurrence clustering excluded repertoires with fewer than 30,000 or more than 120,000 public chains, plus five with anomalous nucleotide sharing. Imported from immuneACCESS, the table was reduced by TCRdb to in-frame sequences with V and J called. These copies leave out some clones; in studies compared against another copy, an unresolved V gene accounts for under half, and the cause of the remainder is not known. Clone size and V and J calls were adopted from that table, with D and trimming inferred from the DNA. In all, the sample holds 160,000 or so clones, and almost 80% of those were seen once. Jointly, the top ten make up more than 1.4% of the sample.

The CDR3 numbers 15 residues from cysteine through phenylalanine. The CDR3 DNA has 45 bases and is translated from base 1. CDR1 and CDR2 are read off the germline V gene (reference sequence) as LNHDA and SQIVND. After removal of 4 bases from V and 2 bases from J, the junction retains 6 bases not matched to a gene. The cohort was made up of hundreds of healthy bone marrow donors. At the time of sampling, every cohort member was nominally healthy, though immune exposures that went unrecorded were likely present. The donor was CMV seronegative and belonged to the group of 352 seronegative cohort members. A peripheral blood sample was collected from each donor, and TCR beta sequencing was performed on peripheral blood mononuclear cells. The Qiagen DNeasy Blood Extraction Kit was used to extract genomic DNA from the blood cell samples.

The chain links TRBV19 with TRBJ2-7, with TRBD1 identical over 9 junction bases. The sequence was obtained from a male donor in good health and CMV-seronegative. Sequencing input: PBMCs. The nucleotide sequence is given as TGTGCCAGTAGTAGAGGGACAGGGTCCGCCTACGAGCAGTACTTC. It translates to CASSRGTGSAYEQYF.